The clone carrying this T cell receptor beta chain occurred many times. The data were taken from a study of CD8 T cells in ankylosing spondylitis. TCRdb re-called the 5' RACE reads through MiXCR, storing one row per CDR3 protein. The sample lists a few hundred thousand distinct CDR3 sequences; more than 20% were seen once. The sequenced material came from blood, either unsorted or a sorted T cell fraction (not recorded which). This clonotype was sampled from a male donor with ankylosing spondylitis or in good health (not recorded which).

The CDR3 nucleotides are TGTGCCAGCACTTACGCTAGCGGCTCCACAGATACGCAGTATTTT. Protein sequence: CASTYASGSTDTQYF. The chain employs TRBV12-3 or TRBV12-4 and TRBJ2-3; TRBD2 aligns across 7 bases. The CDR3 runs 15 residues. With V trimmed by 7 bases and J by 2 bases, 9 bases remained unmatched.